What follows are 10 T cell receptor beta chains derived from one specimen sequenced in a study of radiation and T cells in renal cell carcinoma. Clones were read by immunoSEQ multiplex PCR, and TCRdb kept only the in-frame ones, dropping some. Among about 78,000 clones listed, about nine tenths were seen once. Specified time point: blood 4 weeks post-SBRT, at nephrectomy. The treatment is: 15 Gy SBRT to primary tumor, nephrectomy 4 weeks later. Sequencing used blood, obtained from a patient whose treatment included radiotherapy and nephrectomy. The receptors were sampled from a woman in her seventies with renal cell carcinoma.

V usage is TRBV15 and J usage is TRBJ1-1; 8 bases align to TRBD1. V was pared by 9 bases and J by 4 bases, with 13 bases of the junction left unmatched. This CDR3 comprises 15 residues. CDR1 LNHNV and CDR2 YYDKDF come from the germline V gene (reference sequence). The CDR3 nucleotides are TGTGCCACGACGGACAGGGAGTTAATAATCACTGAAGCTTTCTTT. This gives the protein CATTDRELIITEAFF.

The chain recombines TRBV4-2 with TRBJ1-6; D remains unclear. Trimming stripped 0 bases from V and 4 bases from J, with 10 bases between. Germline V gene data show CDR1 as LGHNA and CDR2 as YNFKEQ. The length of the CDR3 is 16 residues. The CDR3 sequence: CASSQESAVYNSPLHF. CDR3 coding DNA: TGTGCCAGCAGCCAAGAGTCCGCTGTATATAATTCACCCCTCCACTTT.

Here the CDR3 reads CASSQGRRQPQHF. CDR3 coding DNA: TGCGCCAGCAGCCAAGGCAGGAGGCAGCCCCAGCATTTT. The J gene is TRBJ1-5, the V gene TRBV4-3, with D uncertain. Per germline, CDR1 LGHNA and CDR2 YSLEER. Between the trimmed V and J ends, which lost 1 base and 7 bases, there was a span of 8 bases. This CDR3 region has 13 residues.

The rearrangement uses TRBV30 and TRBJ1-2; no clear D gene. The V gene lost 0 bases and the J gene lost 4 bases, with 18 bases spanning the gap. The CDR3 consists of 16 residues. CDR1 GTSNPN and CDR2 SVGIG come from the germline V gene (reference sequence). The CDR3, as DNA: TGTGCCTGGAGTGTACGAGGCCGAGATTACCTCTATGGCTACACCTTC. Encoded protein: CAWSVRGRDYLYGYTF.

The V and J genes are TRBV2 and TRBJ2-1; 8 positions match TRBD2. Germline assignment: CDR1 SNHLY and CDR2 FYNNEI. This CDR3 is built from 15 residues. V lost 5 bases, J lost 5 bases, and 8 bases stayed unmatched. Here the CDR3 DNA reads TGTGCCAGCAGTCGGGGGGGAAACATAAACAATGAGCAGTTCTTC. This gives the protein CASSRGGNINNEQFF. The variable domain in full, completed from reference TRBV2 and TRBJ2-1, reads EPEVTQTPSHQVTQMGQEVILRCVPISNHLYFYWYRQILGQKVEFLVSFYNNEISEKSEIFDDQFSVERPDGSNFTLKIRSTKLEDSAMYFCASSRGGNINNEQFFGPGTRLTVL.

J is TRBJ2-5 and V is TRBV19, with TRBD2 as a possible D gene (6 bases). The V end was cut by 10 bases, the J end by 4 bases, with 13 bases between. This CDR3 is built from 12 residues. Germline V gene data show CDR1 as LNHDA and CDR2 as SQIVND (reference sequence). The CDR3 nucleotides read TGTGCCACTTCGGGGGTAGCAGAGACCCAGTACTTC. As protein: CATSGVAETQYF.

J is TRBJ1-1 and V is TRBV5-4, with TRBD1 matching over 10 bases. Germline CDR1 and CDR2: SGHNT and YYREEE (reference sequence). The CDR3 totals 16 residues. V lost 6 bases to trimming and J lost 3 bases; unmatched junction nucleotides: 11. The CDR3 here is CASIRDRGPGDTEAFF. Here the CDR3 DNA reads TGTGCCAGCATCCGGGACAGGGGACCCGGCGACACTGAAGCTTTCTTT.

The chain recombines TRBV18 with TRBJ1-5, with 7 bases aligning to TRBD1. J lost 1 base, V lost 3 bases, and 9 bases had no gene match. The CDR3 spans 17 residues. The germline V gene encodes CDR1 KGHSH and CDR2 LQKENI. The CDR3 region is CASSPDRAQGSNQPQHF. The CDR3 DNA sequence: TGTGCCAGCTCACCCGACAGGGCCCAGGGAAGCAATCAGCCCCAGCATTTT.

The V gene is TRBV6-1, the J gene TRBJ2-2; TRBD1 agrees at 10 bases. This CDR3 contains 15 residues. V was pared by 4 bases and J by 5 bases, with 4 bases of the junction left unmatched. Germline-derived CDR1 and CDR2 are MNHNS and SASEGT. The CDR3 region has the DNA TGTGCCAGCAGTGGACAGGGGGCGCGGACCGGGGAGCTGTTTTTT. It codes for CASSGQGARTGELFF.

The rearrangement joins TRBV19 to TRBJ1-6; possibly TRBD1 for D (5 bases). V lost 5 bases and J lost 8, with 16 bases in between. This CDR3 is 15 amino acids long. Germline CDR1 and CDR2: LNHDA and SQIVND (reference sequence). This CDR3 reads CASSVGPSPYSPLHF. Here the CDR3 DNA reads TGTGCCAGTAGTGTGGGACCTTCCCCATATTCACCCCTCCACTTT.